The 13 T cell receptor beta chains presented below share a single source sample, sequenced in a study of blood T cell repertoires in COVID-19. Clones were sequenced by immunoSEQ multiplex PCR, and TCRdb holds only the in-frame ones, with some missing. The data contain around 300,000 clones, approximately 88% of them singletons. The source material was peripheral blood. The receptors stem from a woman in her 50s with active or convalescent COVID-19.

This rearrangement joins TRBV19 to TRBJ2-7; 7 nucleotides line up with TRBD1. Trimming took 5 bases from V and 2 from J; bases not matched to a gene: 12. The CDR3 contains 16 residues. CDR1 and CDR2 (germline): LNHDA, SQIVND (reference sequence). The CDR3 DNA follows: TGTGCCAGTAGTCGCAGCCTAACCGGGACAGCCTACGAGCAGTACTTC. Translated, it gives CASSRSLTGTAYEQYF. The full variable domain, in which reference TRBV19 and TRBJ2-7 provide the parts outside the CDR3, is DGGITQSPKYLFRKEGQNVTLSCEQNLNHDAMYWYRQDPGQGLRLIYYSQIVNDFQKGDIAEGYSVSREKKESFPLTVTSAQKNPTAFYLCASSRSLTGTAYEQYFGPGTRLTVT.

CDR3 sequence: CASSLTSHSSYNEQFF. In DNA form, the CDR3 reads TGCGCCAGCAGCTTGACATCCCACAGCTCCTACAATGAGCAGTTCTTC. The V gene is TRBV5-1, the J gene TRBJ2-1; D is unresolved. The germline gives CDR1 SGHRS, CDR2 YFSETQ. CDR3 length: 16 residues. V was trimmed by 1 base and J by 0 bases, leaving 11 bases between them.

In DNA, the CDR3 is TGTGCCAGCAGCTTAACAGGGGTAGGAAACACCATATATTTT. It yields the protein CASSLTGVGNTIYF. The V and J genes are TRBV7-9 and TRBJ1-3; 7 bases are shared with TRBD1. Trimming at V came to 2 bases and at J to 4 bases, leaving 2 bases not matched to a gene. The germline V gene encodes CDR1 SEHNR and CDR2 FQNEAQ (reference sequence). The CDR3 length is 14 residues.

This rearrangement joins TRBV7-9 to TRBJ1-1; no clear D gene. The CDR3 has 16 amino acids. The germline V gene encodes CDR1 SEHNR and CDR2 FQNEAQ (reference sequence). The V and J ends lost 2 bases and 0 bases respectively, with 13 bases between them. The CDR3 is CASSLLGLLMNTEAFF. The DNA for the CDR3 is TGTGCCAGCAGCTTACTAGGACTCCTCATGAACACTGAAGCTTTCTTT.

This sequence joins TRBV11-2 and TRBJ1-2; possibly TRBD1 for D (6 bases). The V end was cut by 1 base, the J end by 8 bases, with 11 bases between. CDR1 SGHAT and CDR2 FQNNGV come from the germline V gene. The CDR3 has 13 amino acids. The CDR3 here is CASSLVGGGGYTF. Written as DNA, the CDR3 is TGTGCCAGCAGCTTAGTTGGGGGCGGAGGCTACACCTTC.

V usage is TRBV19 and J usage is TRBJ2-1; the match to TRBD2 covers 10 bases. CDR3 length: 15 amino acids. V shed 2 bases and J 6 bases; nucleotides not matched to a gene: 4. Germline V gene lookup returns CDR1 LNHDA and CDR2 SQIVND (reference sequence). CDR3 DNA: TGTGCCAGTAGTATACAGCGGGAGGGCCTCAATGAGCAGTTCTTC. Its translation: CASSIQREGLNEQFF.

The chain joins TRBV3-1 (or the pseudogene TRBV3-2) to TRBJ2-7; TRBD2 matches 7 bases. The CDR3 contains 14 residues. With 4 bases clipped from V and 3 bases from J, the junction kept 6 bases outside the gene matches. The germline gives CDR1 LGHDT, CDR2 YNNKEL (reference sequence). The CDR3 nucleotides read TGTGCCAGCAGCCGGAGGGGAGGGGACTACGAGCAGTACTTC. Its protein is CASSRRGGDYEQYF.

This clone was detected once. J is TRBJ2-1 and V is TRBV4-3; possibly TRBD2 for D (6 bases). The germline V and J ends were trimmed by 1 base and 1 base, with 14 bases remaining between them. The germline V gene encodes CDR1 LGHNA and CDR2 YSLEER. The CDR3 length is 17 residues. The CDR3 spells CASSQGDDSGSYNEQFF. CDR3 DNA: TGCGCCAGCAGCCAAGGGGATGATAGCGGATCCTACAATGAGCAGTTCTTC.

The chain has TRBV28 and TRBJ1-1, with D perhaps matching TRBD1 (6 bases). Germline lookup yields CDR1 MDHEN and CDR2 SYDVKM. V lost 3 bases to trimming and J lost 0 bases, with 14 bases between them. The CDR3 contains 16 residues. In DNA form, the CDR3 reads TGTGCCAGCAGTTTGGAAAGGGGGGGATTGAACACTGAAGCTTTCTTT. It codes for CASSLERGGLNTEAFF.

This chain uses TRBV11-2 with TRBJ1-1; 7 bases align to TRBD1. In germline, CDR1 is SGHAT, CDR2 FQNNGV. Trimming removed 8 bases from V and 9 bases from J; junction bases left unmatched: 12. The CDR3 extends over 13 amino acids. CDR3 protein: CASRAIGQAKAFF. CDR3 sequence (DNA): TGTGCCAGCCGAGCTATTGGACAGGCTAAAGCTTTCTTT.

For this clone: The same CDR3 is also encoded by other DNA sequences in this sample. The V gene is TRBV27, the J gene TRBJ2-7, with D possibly being TRBD2 (6 bases). The V end was cut by 3 bases, the J end by 0 bases, with 9 bases between. The length of the CDR3 is 14 residues. Germline V gene sequence: CDR1 MNHEY, CDR2 SMNVEV (reference sequence). The CDR3 DNA sequence: TGTGCCAGCAGTTTGGGGGGTAGCTCCTACGAGCAGTACTTC. It encodes CASSLGGSSYEQYF.

This chain joins TRBV30 and TRBJ2-1; no clear D. CDR1 is GTSNPN and CDR2 is SVGIG in the germline V gene (reference sequence). Trimming pared 5 bases from V and 8 bases from J, leaving 10 bases between. The CDR3 is 11 amino acids. The CDR3 nucleotides read TGTGCCTGGTCCCCTATGGATGAGCAGTTCTTC. The encoded protein is CAWSPMDEQFF.

This chain uses TRBV5-4 with TRBJ2-1; no definite D call. The CDR3 is 15 amino acids. V gave up 0 bases and J gave up 0 bases, with 7 bases separating them. Per the germline V gene, CDR1 is SGHNT and CDR2 is YYREEE (reference sequence). CDR3 region: CASSLEHSSYNEQFF. CDR3 bases: TGTGCCAGCAGCTTGGAACACAGCTCCTACAATGAGCAGTTCTTC.